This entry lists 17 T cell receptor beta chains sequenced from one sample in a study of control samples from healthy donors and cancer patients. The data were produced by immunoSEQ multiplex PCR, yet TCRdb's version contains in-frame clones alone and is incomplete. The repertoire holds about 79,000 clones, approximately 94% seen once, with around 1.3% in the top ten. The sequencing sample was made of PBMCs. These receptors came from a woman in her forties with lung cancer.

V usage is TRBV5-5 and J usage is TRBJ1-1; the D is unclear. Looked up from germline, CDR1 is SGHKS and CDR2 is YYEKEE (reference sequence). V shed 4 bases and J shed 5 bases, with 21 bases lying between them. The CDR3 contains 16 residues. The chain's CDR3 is CASSLPPGSMGTEAFF. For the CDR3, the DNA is TGTGCCAGCAGCCTACCCCCGGGTTCGATGGGGACTGAAGCTTTCTTT. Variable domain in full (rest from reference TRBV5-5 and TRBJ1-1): DAGVTQSPTHLIKTRGQQVTLRCSPISGHKSVSWYQQVLGQGPQFIFQYYEKEERGRGNFPDRFSARQFPNYSSELNVNALLLGDSALYLCASSLPPGSMGTEAFFGQGTRLTVV.

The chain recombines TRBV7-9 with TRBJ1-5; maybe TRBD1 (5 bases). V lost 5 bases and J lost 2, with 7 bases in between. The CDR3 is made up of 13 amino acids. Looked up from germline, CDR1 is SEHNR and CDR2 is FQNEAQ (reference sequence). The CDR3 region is CASSTTGNQPQHF. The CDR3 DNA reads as TGTGCCAGCAGCACGACAGGCAATCAGCCCCAGCATTTT.

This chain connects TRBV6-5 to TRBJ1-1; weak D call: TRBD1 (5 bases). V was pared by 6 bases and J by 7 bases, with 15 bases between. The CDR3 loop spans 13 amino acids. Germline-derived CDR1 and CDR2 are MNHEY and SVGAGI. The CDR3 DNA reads TGTGCCAGCAGGCCCCCTGGGGCAGTTGAAGCTTTCTTT. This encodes CASRPPGAVEAFF.

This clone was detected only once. CDR3 sequence (DNA): TGTGCCAGCAGCCAAGGGACAGGGACCTACGAGCAGTACTTC. Translated, it gives CASSQGTGTYEQYF. The chain employs TRBV4-2 and TRBJ2-7, with 8 positions matching TRBD1. In germline, CDR1 is LGHNA, CDR2 YNFKEQ. The CDR3 length is 14 residues. V lost 1 base, J lost 2 bases, and 1 base stayed unmatched.

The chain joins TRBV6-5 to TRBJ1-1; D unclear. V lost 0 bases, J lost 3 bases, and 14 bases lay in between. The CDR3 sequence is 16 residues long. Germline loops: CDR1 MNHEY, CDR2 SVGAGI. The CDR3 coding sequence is TGTGCCAGCAGTTACTCGTATCGGGAGGTAGACACTGAAGCTTTCTTT. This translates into CASSYSYREVDTEAFF.

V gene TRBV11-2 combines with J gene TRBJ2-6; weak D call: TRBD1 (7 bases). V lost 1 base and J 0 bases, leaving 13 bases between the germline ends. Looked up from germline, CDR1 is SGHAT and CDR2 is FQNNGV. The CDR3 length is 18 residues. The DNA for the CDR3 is TGTGCCAGCAGCTTAGGAACAGGGGAGGTCTCTGGGGCCAACGTCCTGACTTTC. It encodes CASSLGTGEVSGANVLTF.

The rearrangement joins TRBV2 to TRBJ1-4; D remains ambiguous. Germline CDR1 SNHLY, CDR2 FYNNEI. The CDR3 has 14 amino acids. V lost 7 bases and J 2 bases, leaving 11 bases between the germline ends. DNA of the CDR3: TGTGCCAGCAACCAAGGGTTGACTAATGAAAAACTGTTTTTT. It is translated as CASNQGLTNEKLFF.

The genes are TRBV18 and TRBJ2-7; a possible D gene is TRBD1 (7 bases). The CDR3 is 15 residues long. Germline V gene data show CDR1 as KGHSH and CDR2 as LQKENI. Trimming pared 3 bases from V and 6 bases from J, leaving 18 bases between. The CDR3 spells CASSPTTGRGAEQYF. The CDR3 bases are TGTGCCAGCTCACCGACGACAGGGCGCGGGGCCGAGCAGTACTTC.

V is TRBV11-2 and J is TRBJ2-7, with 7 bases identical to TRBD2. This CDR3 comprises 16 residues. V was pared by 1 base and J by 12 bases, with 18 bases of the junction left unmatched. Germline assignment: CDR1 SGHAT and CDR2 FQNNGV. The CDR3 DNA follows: TGTGCCAGCAGCTTAGTCCAGTCGGCTAGCGGCAGGAAGGCGTACTTC. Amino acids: CASSLVQSASGRKAYF.

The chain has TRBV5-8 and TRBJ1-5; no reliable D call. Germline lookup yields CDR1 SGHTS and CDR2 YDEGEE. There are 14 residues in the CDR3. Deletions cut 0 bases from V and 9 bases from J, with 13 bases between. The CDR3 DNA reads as TGTGCCAGCAGCTTGGGGGATTACGTCGGGCCCCAGCATTTT. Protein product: CASSLGDYVGPQHF.

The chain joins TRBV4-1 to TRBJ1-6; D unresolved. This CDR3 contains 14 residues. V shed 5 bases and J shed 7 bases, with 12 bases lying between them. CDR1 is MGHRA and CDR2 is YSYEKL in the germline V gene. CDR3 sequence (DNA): TGCGCCAGCAGCTCGCCACCCCCGAATTCACCCCTCCACTTT. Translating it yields CASSSPPPNSPLHF.

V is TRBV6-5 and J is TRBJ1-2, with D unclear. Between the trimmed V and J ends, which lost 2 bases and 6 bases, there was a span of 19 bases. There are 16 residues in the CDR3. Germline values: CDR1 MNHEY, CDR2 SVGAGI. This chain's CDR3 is CASSYDKAGGLNGYTF. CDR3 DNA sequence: TGTGCCAGCAGTTACGATAAGGCCGGCGGTTTGAATGGCTACACCTTC.

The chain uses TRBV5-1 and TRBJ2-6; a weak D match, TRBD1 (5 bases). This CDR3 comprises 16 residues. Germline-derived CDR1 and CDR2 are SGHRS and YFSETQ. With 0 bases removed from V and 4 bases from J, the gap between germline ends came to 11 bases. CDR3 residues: CASSLEGLMGANVLTF. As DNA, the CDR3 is TGCGCCAGCAGCTTGGAGGGGCTTATGGGGGCCAACGTCCTGACTTTC. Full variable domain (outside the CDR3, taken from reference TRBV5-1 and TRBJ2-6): KAGVTQTPRYLIKTRGQQVTLSCSPISGHRSVSWYQQTPGQGLQFLFEYFSETQRNKGNFPGRFSGRQFSNSRSEMNVSTLELGDSALYLCASSLEGLMGANVLTFGAGSRLTVL.

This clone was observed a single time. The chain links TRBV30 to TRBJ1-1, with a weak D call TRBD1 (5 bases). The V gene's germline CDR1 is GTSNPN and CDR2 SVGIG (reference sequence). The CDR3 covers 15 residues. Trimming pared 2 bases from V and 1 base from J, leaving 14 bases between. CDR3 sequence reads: CAWSLRPGTNTEAFF. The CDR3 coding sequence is TGTGCCTGGAGTTTACGTCCAGGGACGAACACTGAAGCTTTCTTT.

The CDR3 sequence: CASSGGSEKLFF. CDR3 DNA sequence: TGTGCCAGCAGCGGGGGGAGTGAAAAACTGTTTTTT. The J gene is TRBJ1-4, the V gene TRBV11-2; D possibly corresponds to TRBD1 (5 bases). V gave up 5 bases and J gave up 7 bases, with 8 bases separating them. The CDR3 runs to 12 residues. Germline CDR1 reads SGHAT; CDR2 reads FQNNGV. The whole variable domain, filled in from reference TRBV11-2 and TRBJ1-4, reads EAGVAQSPRYKIIEKRQSVAFWCNPISGHATLYWYQQILGQGPKLLIQFQNNGVVDDSQLPKDRFSAERLKGVDSTLKIQPAKLEDSAVYLCASSGGSEKLFFGSGTQLSVL.

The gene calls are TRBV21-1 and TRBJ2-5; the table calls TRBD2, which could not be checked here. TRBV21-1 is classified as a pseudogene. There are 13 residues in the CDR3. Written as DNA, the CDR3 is TGTGCCAGCAGCAGAACCCGCGGGGGGACCCAGTACTTC. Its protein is CASSRTRGGTQYF.

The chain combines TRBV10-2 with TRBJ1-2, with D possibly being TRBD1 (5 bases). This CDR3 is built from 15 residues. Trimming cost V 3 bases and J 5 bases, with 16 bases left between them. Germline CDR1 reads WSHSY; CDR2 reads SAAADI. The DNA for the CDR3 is TGCGCCAGCAGTGAAAACGGCCCCGGGGGGTATGGCTACACCTTC. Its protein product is CASSENGPGGYGYTF.